This T cell receptor (beta chain) was profiled in a study of T cells in Graves' hyperthyroidism and ophthalmopathy. Study-level information: It was at initial diagnosis, before any treatment, that peripheral blood was collected.

There are a few counts of this clonotype. With 0 bases removed from V and 6 bases from J, the gap between germline ends came to 12 bases. This CDR3 is built from 15 residues. Germline lookup yields CDR1 LNHDA and CDR2 SQIVND (reference sequence). RNA transcripts gave rise to amplified TCR beta CDR3 regions. HTBI primers were the set used in a first-round RT-PCR of the TCR CDR3. One entry per CDR3 protein results from TCRdb running MiXCR on the multiplex PCR reads. The sample carries a few hundred thousand distinct CDR3 sequences, roughly 15% recorded once. The chain joins TRBV19 to TRBJ1-5; tentative D call: TRBD1 (5 bases). Sequencing was carried out using blood. This clonotype originated in a woman aged 40 to 50 with Graves' ophthalmopathy. The CDR3 loop reads CASSIDAGGGQPQHF. The CDR3 bases are TGTGCCAGTAGTATAGATGCGGGGGGGGGTCAGCCCCAGCATTTT. The full variable domain, in which reference TRBV19 and TRBJ1-5 provide the parts outside the CDR3, is DGGITQSPKYLFRKEGQNVTLSCEQNLNHDAMYWYRQDPGQGLRLIYYSQIVNDFQKGDIAEGYSVSREKKESFPLTVTSAQKNPTAFYLCASSIDAGGGQPQHFGDGTRLSIL.